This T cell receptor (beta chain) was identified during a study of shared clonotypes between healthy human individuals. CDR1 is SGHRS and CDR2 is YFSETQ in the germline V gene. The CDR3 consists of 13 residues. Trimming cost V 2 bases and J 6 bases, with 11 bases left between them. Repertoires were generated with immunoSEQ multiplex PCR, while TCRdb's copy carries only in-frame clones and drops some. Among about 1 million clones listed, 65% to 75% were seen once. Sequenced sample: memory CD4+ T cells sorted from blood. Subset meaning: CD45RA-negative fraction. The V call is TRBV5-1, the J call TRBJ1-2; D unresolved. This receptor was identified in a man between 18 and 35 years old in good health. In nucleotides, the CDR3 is TGCGCCAGCAGCTTCGAAGGGATTGATGGCTACACCTTC. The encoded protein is CASSFEGIDGYTF. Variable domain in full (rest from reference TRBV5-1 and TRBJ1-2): KAGVTQTPRYLIKTRGQQVTLSCSPISGHRSVSWYQQTPGQGLQFLFEYFSETQRNKGNFPGRFSGRQFSNSRSEMNVSTLELGDSALYLCASSFEGIDGYTFGSGTRLTVV.